This note documents a single T cell receptor beta chain sequence. This sample is part of a study of blood T cell repertoires in COVID-19. Study information: Some COVID-19 samples were acute and others convalescent; all came from the United States, Italy and Spain. The cDNA or gDNA used as material had been derived from T cells, B-cell-depleted T cells, or PBMCs.

Per the original data handling: From reference gene primer amplification, estimates of nucleated cell counts were derived. Data came from immunoSEQ multiplex PCR; TCRdb stores just in-frame clones and leaves some out. That table gives V, J and clone size, and the DNA gave D and trimming. The sample holds some 150,000 clones, about 90% seen once. Specimen: peripheral blood. The source is a man aged 50-59 years with acute or convalescent COVID-19.

The CDR3 DNA sequence: TGTGCCAGCAGTGAAGACAACACAGATACGCAGTATTTT. It specifies CASSEDNTDTQYF. The chain employs TRBV25-1 and TRBJ2-3; D gene ambiguous. The CDR3 contains 13 residues. The V gene's germline CDR1 is MGHDK and CDR2 SYGVNS. V dropped 2 bases and J dropped 2 bases, with 5 bases sitting between them.